The 12 T cell receptor beta chains below were found in one sample sequenced in a study of blood T cell repertoires in COVID-19. Here immunoSEQ multiplex PCR was the method, and the copy in TCRdb shows in-frame clones only, minus some. This table has roughly 66,000 clones, roughly 82% appearing once. What was sequenced was peripheral blood. Receptor source: a man aged 60-69 years with acute or convalescent COVID-19.

The CDR3 coding sequence is TGTGCCAGCAGCTCGTTGGGGGCTGAGACCCAGTACTTC. Protein: CASSSLGAETQYF. J is TRBJ2-5 and V is TRBV5-5; D perhaps matches TRBD1 (6 bases). Per the germline V gene, CDR1 is SGHKS and CDR2 is YYEKEE (reference sequence). The V end lost 3 bases, the J end lost 5 bases, and 11 bases lay between the germline ends. The CDR3 totals 13 residues.

This clone has a handful of counts. This sequence joins TRBV6-2 or TRBV6-3 and TRBJ2-1; 7 bases map to TRBD2. CDR1 MNHEY and CDR2 SVGEGT come from the germline V gene. The CDR3 length is 17 residues. With 4 bases clipped from V and 3 bases from J, the junction kept 12 bases outside the gene matches. The CDR3 sequence is CASSSRLANTLYNEQFF. In nucleotides, the CDR3 is TGTGCCAGCAGTTCCCGACTAGCCAATACACTCTACAATGAGCAGTTCTTC.

This clone was counted once. This sequence joins TRBV18 and TRBJ1-4, with 7 bases that match TRBD1. This CDR3 comprises 14 residues. V gave up 6 bases and J gave up 5 bases; unmatched junction bases: 6. Germline V gives CDR1 KGHSH, CDR2 LQKENI. CDR3 protein: CASSLDRVNEKLFF. The CDR3 DNA sequence: TGTGCCAGCTCCCTCGACAGGGTGAATGAAAAACTGTTTTTT.

In its sample, this clone was seen a few times. The chain employs TRBV7-2 and TRBJ2-3; 7 bases are a match to TRBD1. Trimming cost V 4 bases and J 15 bases; bases outside gene matches: 16. The germline CDR1 and CDR2 sequences are SGHTA and FQGNSA. The CDR3 is 14 amino acids. DNA for the CDR3: TGTGCCAGCAGCTCGAGCCCGGGACAGAGTAATTCATATTTT. Translated, it gives CASSSSPGQSNSYF.

The V call is TRBV9, the J call TRBJ2-5, with TRBD2 identical over 7 bases. The trim removed 0 bases at V and 2 bases at J, leaving 7 bases unmatched. CDR3 size: 16 residues. Looked up from germline, CDR1 is SGDLS and CDR2 is YYNGEE. The DNA for the CDR3 is TGTGCCAGCAGCGTAGGAGGCGGGAGAACACAAGAGACCCAGTACTTC. This encodes CASSVGGGRTQETQYF.

This clone was seen more than once but under ten times. The V and J genes are TRBV4-2 and TRBJ2-7, with D possibly matching TRBD2 (6 bases). The CDR3 runs 17 residues. Germline assignment: CDR1 LGHNA and CDR2 YNFKEQ. The V gene lost 1 base and the J gene lost 1 base, with 17 bases spanning the gap. The CDR3 sequence is CASSQGEDSKISYEQYV. CDR3 in DNA: TGTGCCAGCAGCCAAGGGGAGGACTCTAAGATTTCCTACGAGCAGTACGTC.

This chain links TRBV2 with TRBJ2-3, with 8 bases lining up with TRBD2. Germline assignment: CDR1 SNHLY and CDR2 FYNNEI. With 4 bases clipped from V and 3 bases from J, the junction kept 6 bases outside the gene matches. The CDR3 totals 15 residues. CDR3 sequence reads: CASSAGRGATDTQYF. CDR3 coding DNA: TGTGCCAGCAGTGCTGGGCGGGGGGCTACAGATACGCAGTATTTT.

The count of this clone is one. The chain is built from TRBV27 and TRBJ2-3, with 8 bases aligning to TRBD2. V dropped 2 bases and J dropped 2; count of bases not matched to a gene: 6. The CDR3 loop spans 16 amino acids. Germline V gene sequence: CDR1 MNHEY, CDR2 SMNVEV (reference sequence). The CDR3 here is CASSLGAGGSTDTQYF. The CDR3, as DNA: TGTGCCAGCAGTTTAGGCGCGGGGGGCTCCACAGATACGCAGTATTTT.

V gene TRBV5-6 combines with J gene TRBJ1-1, with 7 bases fitting TRBD1. Germline-derived CDR1 and CDR2 are SGHDT and YYEEEE. The CDR3 sequence is 15 residues long. V lost 4 bases, J lost 3 bases, and 9 bases stayed unmatched. The CDR3: CASSTGQAPDTEAFF. The CDR3 DNA is TGTGCCAGCAGCACCGGACAGGCCCCCGACACTGAAGCTTTCTTT.

This chain connects TRBV27 to TRBJ2-7, with D possibly being TRBD2 (6 bases). This CDR3 has 12 amino acids. The germline CDR1 and CDR2 sequences are MNHEY and SMNVEV (reference sequence). Between the trimmed V and J ends, which lost 4 bases and 7 bases, there was a span of 11 bases. The CDR3 DNA reads TGTGCCAGCAGTTGGACGGGGGAGGAGCAGTACTTC. This encodes CASSWTGEEQYF.

The chain is built from TRBV18 and TRBJ1-1; no clear D. The CDR3 consists of 12 residues. Germline lookup yields CDR1 KGHSH and CDR2 LQKENI. V was pared by 6 bases and J by 4 bases, with 9 bases between. The CDR3 region is CASSPTSTEAFF. DNA for the CDR3: TGTGCCAGCTCCCCTACTAGCACTGAAGCTTTCTTT.

This clone was seen only once. V gene TRBV9 combines with J gene TRBJ2-7, with 7 nucleotides matching TRBD1. The CDR3 totals 13 residues. Per germline, CDR1 SGDLS and CDR2 YYNGEE. With V trimmed by 3 bases and J by 3 bases, 3 bases remained unmatched. Here the CDR3 reads CASSARQGYEQYF. The CDR3 DNA reads TGTGCCAGCAGCGCACGACAGGGCTACGAGCAGTACTTC.